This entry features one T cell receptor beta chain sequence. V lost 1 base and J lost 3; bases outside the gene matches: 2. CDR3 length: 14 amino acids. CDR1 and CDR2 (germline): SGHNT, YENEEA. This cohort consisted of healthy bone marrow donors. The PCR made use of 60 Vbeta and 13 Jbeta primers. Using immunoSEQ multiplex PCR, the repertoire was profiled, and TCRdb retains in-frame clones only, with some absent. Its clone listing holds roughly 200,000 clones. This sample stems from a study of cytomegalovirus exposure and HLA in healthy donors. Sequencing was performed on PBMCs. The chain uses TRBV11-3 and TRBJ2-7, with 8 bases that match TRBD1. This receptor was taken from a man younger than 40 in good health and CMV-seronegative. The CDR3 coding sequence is TGTGCCAGCAGCTTAGGGGGACAGGACTACGAGCAGTACTTC. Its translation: CASSLGGQDYEQYF.